The rows below give T cell receptor beta chains drawn from one sample of a study of regulatory T cells in long-lasting Graves disease. One entry per CDR3 protein results from TCRdb running MiXCR on the multiplex PCR reads. The sample has about 290,000 distinct CDR3 sequences; 22% are singletons. The sequencing used peripheral blood mononuclear cells (PBMCs), collected when the disease was refractory, from a patient treated with antithyroid drugs. These receptors originate from a female donor with Graves disease. CDR3s include the opening cysteine and the closing phenylalanine or tryptophan. Each record gives: V gene, D gene, clone size, J gene, CDR3 DNA, CDR3 protein. D genes are given only for firm matches. Size values are once, few and many counts, or a class for expanded clones, and some rows have none.

>TRBV6-2/TRBV6-3|TRBD1|-|TRBJ2-1
TGTGCCAGCAGTGGAGGACAGGGTTACAATGAGCAGTTCTTC
CASSGGQGYNEQFF
>TRBV5-1|TRBD1|-|TRBJ2-2
TGCGCCAGCAGCCCAGGACAGGGAGTTTTGTCCGGGGAGCTGTTTTTT
CASSPGQGVLSGELFF
>TRBV4-1|TRBD1|-|TRBJ2-7
TGCGCCAGCAGCCAAGATCGTAGGACAGGGGAGACCTACGAGCAGTACTTC
CASSQDRRTGETYEQYF
>TRBV5-1|-|-|TRBJ2-6
TGCGCCAGCAGCTTGGTCAGGCATGGGGCCAACGTCCTGACTTTC
CASSLVRHGANVLTF
>TRBV12-3/TRBV12-4|-|many|TRBJ2-7
TGTGCCAGCAGTTTAGGGAACGTGTACGAGCAGTACTTC
CASSLGNVYEQYF
>TRBV3-1|-|many|TRBJ1-2
TGTGCCAGCAGCCAGACACTTCGGGCCGCCGCCTTCTATGGCTACACCTTC
CASSQTLRAAAFYGYTF
>TRBV7-2|TRBD1|many|TRBJ2-5
TGTGCCAGCAGCTCACAGGGGTATGGGGAGACCCAGTACTTC
CASSSQGYGETQYF
>TRBV15|TRBD1|-|TRBJ2-3
TGTGCCACCAGCAGAGGACAGGGAGACACAGATACGCAGTATTTT
CATSRGQGDTDTQYF
>TRBV6-1|-|-|TRBJ2-2
TGTGCCAGCAGCCTCACCGGTGGGACCGTCGGGGAGCTGTTTTTT
CASSLTGGTVGELFF
>TRBV27|-|-|TRBJ2-7
TGTGCCTGTGGGTTGGGGGAGCAGTACTTC
CACGLGEQYF
>TRBV27|TRBD2|few|TRBJ2-6
TGTGCCAGCAGTTTATTCGGCGGGGGGGCCGGGGCCAACGTCCTGACTTTC
CASSLFGGGAGANVLTF
>TRBV2|-|many|TRBJ2-5
TGTGCCAGCACCCTGCTTGGAGGTGGGGGGGAGACCCAGTACTTC
CASTLLGGGGETQYF
>TRBV6-1|TRBD2|-|TRBJ2-1
TGTGCCAGCAGTCCCGGGACTAGCGGGATCTACAATGAGCAGTTCTTC
CASSPGTSGIYNEQFF
>TRBV7-9|-|-|TRBJ1-5
TGTGCCAGCAGCTTAGATGCGGGGGCTCAGCCCCAGCATTTT
CASSLDAGAQPQHF
>TRBV4-2|-|-|TRBJ2-7
TGTGCCAGCAAATCGGACAACAACTACGAGCAGTACTTC
CASKSDNNYEQYF
>TRBV27|-|-|TRBJ2-3
TGTGCCAGCAGTGGTGGCCTGCCGGCGAGCACAGATACGCAGTATTTT
CASSGGLPASTDTQYF
>TRBV19|TRBD1|many|TRBJ2-5
TGTGCCAGTAGGCGGACAGGGGAAGAGACCCAGTACTTC
CASRRTGEETQYF
>TRBV20-1|-|-|TRBJ2-1
TGCAGTGCTAGAGTACCGGGACTGACCTACAATGAGCAGTTCTTC
CSARVPGLTYNEQFF
>TRBV2|TRBD1|many|TRBJ2-2
TGTGCCAGCAGTGGGCGCAGGGGGTTCTTTAAGATCGGGGAGCTGTTTTTT
CASSGRRGFFKIGELFF
>TRBV18|-|many|TRBJ2-7
TGTGCCAGCTCACCCGCCAGGGCGGAGGACGAGCAGTACTTC
CASSPARAEDEQYF
>TRBV6-5|-|many|TRBJ1-4
TGTGCCAGCAGTTACTCCGTGGGAACTGCAACTAATGAAAAACTGTTTTTT
CASSYSVGTATNEKLFF
>TRBV12-3/TRBV12-4|TRBD1|many|TRBJ1-1
TGTGCCAGCAGTTCCAATCAAAGGGGGCCTGAAGCTTTCTTT
CASSSNQRGPEAFF
>TRBV6-1|-|many|TRBJ2-5
TGTGCCAGCAGCGGCCAAGAGACCCAGTACTTC
CASSGQETQYF
>TRBV2|-|few|TRBJ1-3
TGTGCCAGCGACGTAAGGGCTCTCTCTGGAAACACCATATATTTT
CASDVRALSGNTIYF
>TRBV30|-|few|TRBJ2-3
TGTGCCTGCCACCTAGGCCTCAGCACAGATACGCAGTATTTT
CACHLGLSTDTQYF
>TRBV20-1|TRBD1|-|TRBJ2-7
TGCAGTGCTAGATTGAGCCCCGGGACAGGCCTCTACGAGCAGTACTTC
CSARLSPGTGLYEQYF
>TRBV6-1|-|few|TRBJ1-5
TGTGCCAGCAGTGTTGCCTCTGGCACAGCTAGCAATCAGCCCCAGCATTTT
CASSVASGTASNQPQHF
>TRBV9|-|-|TRBJ2-1
TGTGCCAGCAGCGTAGGGGCGGGGTCCTCCTACAATGAGCAGTTCTTC
CASSVGAGSSYNEQFF
>TRBV10-3|TRBD2|-|TRBJ2-3
TGTGCCATCAGTGAGAGGGGTCGAACTAGCGGGAGCACAGATACGCAGTATTTT
CAISERGRTSGSTDTQYF
>TRBV20-1|TRBD1|many|TRBJ2-7
TGCAGTGCTAGTCCGGGACAGGGGCACTACGAGCAGTACTTC
CSASPGQGHYEQYF
>TRBV6-1|TRBD1|-|TRBJ1-5
TGTGCCAGCAGGAAGGGACAGGGGGGGACTCAGCCCCAGCATTTT
CASRKGQGGTQPQHF
>TRBV30|TRBD1|-|TRBJ1-2
TGTGCCTGGAGTCCCGACAGGGTTAATGGCTACACCTTC
CAWSPDRVNGYTF
>TRBV11-2|-|many|TRBJ1-5
TGTGCCAGCAGCTCCGGGCCCGCCCGTGCGGCCCAGCATTTT
CASSSGPARAAQHF
>TRBV3-1|TRBD1|many|TRBJ2-5
TGTGCCAGCAGTGAGGGGGCTCGGGAGACCCAGTACTTC
CASSEGARETQYF
>TRBV20-1|-|-|TRBJ2-5
TGCAGTGCCTGGGGAGGCCAAGAGACCCAGTACTTC
CSAWGGQETQYF
>TRBV6-1|-|many|TRBJ2-5
TGTGCCAGCAGAACGTTCGGATTCGGGGGAGAGACCCAGTACTTC
CASRTFGFGGETQYF
>TRBV7-9|-|few|TRBJ2-3
TGTGCCAGCAGCTCCGGCACAGATACGCAGTATTTT
CASSSGTDTQYF
>TRBV6-2/TRBV6-3|TRBD1|-|TRBJ2-6
TGTGCCAGCAGTAGGACAGGGATTAGCTCTGGGGCCAACGTCCTGACTTTC
CASSRTGISSGANVLTF
>TRBV20-1|-|-|TRBJ1-2
TGCAGTGCTAATACAGTTAACTATGGCTACACCTTC
CSANTVNYGYTF
>TRBV29-1|-|few|TRBJ2-5
TGCAGCGTTTTGCGGGGAGAGACCCAGTACTTC
CSVLRGETQYF
>TRBV7-9|-|-|TRBJ1-4
TGTGCCAGCAGCTTAGCGTGGAATGAAAGACTGTTTTTT
CASSLAWNERLFF
>TRBV6-5|-|-|TRBJ2-7
TGTGCCAGCAGTTACTCGCGACACCTTTACGAGCAGTACTTC
CASSYSRHLYEQYF
>TRBV3-1|-|many|TRBJ2-5
TGTGCCAGCAGCCAAGATCACAGGGGAGGAACAGAGACCCAGTACTTC
CASSQDHRGGTETQYF
>TRBV4-1|TRBD2|-|TRBJ2-7
TGCGCCAGCAGCCCCCAGCAACTAGCGGGAAGCTACGAGCAGTACTTC
CASSPQQLAGSYEQYF
>TRBV6-2/TRBV6-3|-|many|TRBJ1-5
TGTGCCAGCAGTCGAATTGCCCTCGGAGGGAATCAGCCCCAGCATTTT
CASSRIALGGNQPQHF
>TRBV27|-|few|TRBJ1-1
TGTGCCAGCAGTTTAGCGGCAGGCGCGAACACTGAAGCTTTCTTT
CASSLAAGANTEAFF
>TRBV11-2|TRBD2|-|TRBJ2-7
TGTGCCAGCAGCCCCCAACGGGGGGTCACCTACGAGCAGTACTTC
CASSPQRGVTYEQYF
>TRBV20-1|TRBD2|-|TRBJ2-4
TGCAGTGCACGGGCGGGGGGTTGGAACATTCAGTACTTC
CSARAGGWNIQYF
>TRBV30|-|many|TRBJ1-5
TGTGCCTGGAGTGGAACAGCCCATAGCAATCAGCCCCAGCATTTT
CAWSGTAHSNQPQHF
>TRBV5-6|TRBD1|-|TRBJ2-7
TGTGCCAGCAGCTCACAGGGGGCGCCGGGACACGAGCAGTACTTC
CASSSQGAPGHEQYF
>TRBV20-1|-|-|TRBJ1-2
TGCAGTGCTATGACAGCAGCTACAGGCTACACCTTC
CSAMTAATGYTF
>TRBV29-1|-|-|TRBJ1-1
TGCAGCGTTGCCAGGGGAGGTGGTTCCTCTGTAGCTTTCTTT
CSVARGGGSSVAFF
>TRBV4-1|-|few|TRBJ2-5
TGCGCCAGCAGCCCGCTCCAGGCAGGGCGAGAGACCCAGTACTTC
CASSPLQAGRETQYF
>TRBV28|-|many|TRBJ2-7
TGTGCCAGCAGTTTTAAAGGGTCCTCCTACGAGCAGTACTTC
CASSFKGSSYEQYF
>TRBV24-1|-|few|TRBJ2-1
TGTGCCACCAGTGATCGTTACTTCTCCTACAATGAGCAGTTCTTC
CATSDRYFSYNEQFF
>TRBV5-1|-|-|TRBJ2-7
TGCGCCAGCAGTTTGGAGGGGTGGGAAGAGGACGAGCAGTACTTC
CASSLEGWEEDEQYF
>TRBV5-1|-|few|TRBJ1-1
TGCGCCAGCAGCGGGGGCCCTGTTCTCATGAACACTGAAGCTTTCTTT
CASSGGPVLMNTEAFF